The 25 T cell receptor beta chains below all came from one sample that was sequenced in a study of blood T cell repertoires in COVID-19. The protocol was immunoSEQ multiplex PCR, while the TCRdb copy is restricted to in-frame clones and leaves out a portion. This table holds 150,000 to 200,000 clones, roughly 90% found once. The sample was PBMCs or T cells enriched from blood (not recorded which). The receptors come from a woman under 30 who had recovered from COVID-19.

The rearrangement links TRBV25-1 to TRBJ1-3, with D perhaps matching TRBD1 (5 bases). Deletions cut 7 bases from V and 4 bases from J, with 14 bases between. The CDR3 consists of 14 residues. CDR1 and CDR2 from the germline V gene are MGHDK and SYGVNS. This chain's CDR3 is CASTQGFLGNTIYF. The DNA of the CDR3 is TGTGCCAGCACTCAGGGATTCTTAGGAAACACCATATATTTT.

The DNA of the CDR3 is TGCGCCAGCAGAGGTTTAGGGGGACGGTATGGCTACACCTTC. This gives the protein CASRGLGGRYGYTF. The J gene is TRBJ1-2, the V gene TRBV4-1, with D possibly TRBD1 on 6 matching bases. This CDR3 has 14 amino acids. V gave up 6 bases and J gave up 5 bases, with 16 bases separating them. CDR1 is MGHRA and CDR2 is YSYEKL in the germline V gene.

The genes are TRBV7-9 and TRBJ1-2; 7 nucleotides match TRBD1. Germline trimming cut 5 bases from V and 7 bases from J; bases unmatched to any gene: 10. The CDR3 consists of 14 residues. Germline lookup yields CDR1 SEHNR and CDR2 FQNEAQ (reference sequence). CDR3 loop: CASSTDREQFGYTF. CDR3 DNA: TGTGCCAGCAGCACCGACAGGGAGCAGTTTGGCTACACCTTC.

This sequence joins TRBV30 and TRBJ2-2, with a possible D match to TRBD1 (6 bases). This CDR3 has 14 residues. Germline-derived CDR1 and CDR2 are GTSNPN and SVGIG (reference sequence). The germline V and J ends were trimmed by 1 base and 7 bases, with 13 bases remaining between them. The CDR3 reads CAWSATGFGGELFF. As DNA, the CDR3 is TGTGCCTGGAGTGCCACAGGGTTTGGCGGGGAGCTGTTTTTT.

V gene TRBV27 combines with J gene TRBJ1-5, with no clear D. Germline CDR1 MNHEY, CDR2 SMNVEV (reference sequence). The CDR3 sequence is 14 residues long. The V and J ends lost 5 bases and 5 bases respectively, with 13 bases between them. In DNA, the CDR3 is TGTGCCAGCAGTCCTATGAGGCCGGATCAGCCCCAGCATTTT. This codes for CASSPMRPDQPQHF.

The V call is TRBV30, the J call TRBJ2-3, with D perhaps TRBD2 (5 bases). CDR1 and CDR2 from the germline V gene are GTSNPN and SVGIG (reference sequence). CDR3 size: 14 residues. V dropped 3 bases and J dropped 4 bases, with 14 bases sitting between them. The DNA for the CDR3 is TGTGCCTGGAGGACGGGAATTGGGCCAGATACGCAGTATTTT. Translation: CAWRTGIGPDTQYF.

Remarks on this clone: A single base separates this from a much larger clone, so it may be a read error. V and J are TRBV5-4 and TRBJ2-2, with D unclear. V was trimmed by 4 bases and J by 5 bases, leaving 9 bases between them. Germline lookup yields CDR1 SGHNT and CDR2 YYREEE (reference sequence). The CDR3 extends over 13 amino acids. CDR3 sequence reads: CASSPGWTGELFF. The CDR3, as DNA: TGTGCCAGCAGCCCCGGGTGGACCGGGGAGCTGTTTTTT.

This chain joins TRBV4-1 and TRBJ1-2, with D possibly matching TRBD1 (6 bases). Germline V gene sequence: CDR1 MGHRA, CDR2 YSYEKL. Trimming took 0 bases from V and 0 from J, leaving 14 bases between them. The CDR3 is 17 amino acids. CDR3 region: CASSQDYVAGANYGYTF. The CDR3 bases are TGCGCCAGCAGCCAAGATTATGTGGCAGGGGCTAACTATGGCTACACCTTC.

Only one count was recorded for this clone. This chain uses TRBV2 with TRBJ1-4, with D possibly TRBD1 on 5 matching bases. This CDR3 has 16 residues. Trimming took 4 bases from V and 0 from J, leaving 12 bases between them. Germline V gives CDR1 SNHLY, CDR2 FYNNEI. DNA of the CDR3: TGTGCCAGCAGTGGTTTGGGGCGTGCAACTAATGAAAAACTGTTTTTT. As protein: CASSGLGRATNEKLFF.

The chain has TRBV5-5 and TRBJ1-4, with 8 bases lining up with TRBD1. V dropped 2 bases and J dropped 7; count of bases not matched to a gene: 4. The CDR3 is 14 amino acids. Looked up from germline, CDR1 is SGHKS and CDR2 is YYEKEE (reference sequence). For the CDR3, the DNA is TGTGCCAGCAGCTTAACCGGGACAGGTGAAAAACTGTTTTTT. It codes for CASSLTGTGEKLFF.

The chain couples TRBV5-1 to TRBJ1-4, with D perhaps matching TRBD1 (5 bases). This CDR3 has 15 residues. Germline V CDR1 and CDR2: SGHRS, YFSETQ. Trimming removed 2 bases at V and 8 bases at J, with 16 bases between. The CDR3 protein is CASSFGRAGKEKLFF. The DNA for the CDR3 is TGCGCCAGCAGCTTCGGCAGGGCAGGCAAGGAAAAACTGTTTTTT.

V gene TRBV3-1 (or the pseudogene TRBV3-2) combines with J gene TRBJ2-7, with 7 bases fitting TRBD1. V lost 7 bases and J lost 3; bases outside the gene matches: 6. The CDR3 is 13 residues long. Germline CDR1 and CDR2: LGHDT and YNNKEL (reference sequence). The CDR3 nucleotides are TGTGCCAGCACCCGGGACAGATTCTACGAGCAGTACTTC. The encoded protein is CASTRDRFYEQYF.

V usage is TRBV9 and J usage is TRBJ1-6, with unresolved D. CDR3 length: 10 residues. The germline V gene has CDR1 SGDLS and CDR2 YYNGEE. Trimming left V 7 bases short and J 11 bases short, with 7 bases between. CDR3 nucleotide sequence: TGTGCCAGCGTCGGGGCACCCCTCCACTTT. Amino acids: CASVGAPLHF.

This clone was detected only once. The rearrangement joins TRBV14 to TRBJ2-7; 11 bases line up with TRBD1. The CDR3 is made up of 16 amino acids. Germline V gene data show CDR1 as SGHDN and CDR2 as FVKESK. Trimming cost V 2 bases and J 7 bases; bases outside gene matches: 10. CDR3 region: CASSQRVGQGAREQYF. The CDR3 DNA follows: TGTGCCAGCAGCCAACGTGTCGGACAGGGGGCTAGGGAGCAGTACTTC. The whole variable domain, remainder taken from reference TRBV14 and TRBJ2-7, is EAGVTQFPSHSVIEKGQTVTLRCDPISGHDNLYWYRRVMGKEIKFLLHFVKESKQDESGMPNNRFLAERTGGTYSTLKVQPAELEDSGVYFCASSQRVGQGAREQYFGPGTRLTVT.

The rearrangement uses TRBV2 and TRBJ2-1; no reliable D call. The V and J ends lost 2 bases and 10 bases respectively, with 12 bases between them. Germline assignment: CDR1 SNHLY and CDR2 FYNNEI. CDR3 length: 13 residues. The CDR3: CASSEPFLPEQFF. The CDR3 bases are TGTGCCAGCAGTGAACCGTTTCTCCCGGAGCAGTTCTTC. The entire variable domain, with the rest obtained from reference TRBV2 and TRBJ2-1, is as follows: EPEVTQTPSHQVTQMGQEVILRCVPISNHLYFYWYRQILGQKVEFLVSFYNNEISEKSEIFDDQFSVERPDGSNFTLKIRSTKLEDSAMYFCASSEPFLPEQFFGPGTRLTVL.

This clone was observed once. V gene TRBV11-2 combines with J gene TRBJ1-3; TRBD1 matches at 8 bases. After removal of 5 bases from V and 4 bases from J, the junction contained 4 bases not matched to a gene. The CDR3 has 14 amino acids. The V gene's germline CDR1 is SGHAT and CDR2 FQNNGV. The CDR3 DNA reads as TGTGCCAGCAGCCGCGGACAGGGCGGAAACACCATATATTTT. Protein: CASSRGQGGNTIYF.

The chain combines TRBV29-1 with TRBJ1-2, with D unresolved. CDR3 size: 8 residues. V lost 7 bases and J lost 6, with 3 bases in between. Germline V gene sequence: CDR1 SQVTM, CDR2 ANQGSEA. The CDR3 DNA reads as TGCAGCGCCGATGGCTACACCTTC. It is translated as CSADGYTF.

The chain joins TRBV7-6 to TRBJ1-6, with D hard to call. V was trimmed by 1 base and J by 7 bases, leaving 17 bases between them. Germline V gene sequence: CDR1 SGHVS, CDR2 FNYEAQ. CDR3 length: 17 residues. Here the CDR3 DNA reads TGTGCCAGCAGCTTAGGTGGCCCTCCAAGCAGGAATTCACCCCTCCACTTT. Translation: CASSLGGPPSRNSPLHF.

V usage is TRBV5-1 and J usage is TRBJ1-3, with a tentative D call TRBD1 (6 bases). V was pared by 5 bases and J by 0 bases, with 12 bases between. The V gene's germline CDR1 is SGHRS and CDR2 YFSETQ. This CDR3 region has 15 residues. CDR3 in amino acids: CASRQGTTSGNTIYF. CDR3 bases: TGCGCCAGCAGACAGGGTACCACCTCTGGAAACACCATATATTTT.

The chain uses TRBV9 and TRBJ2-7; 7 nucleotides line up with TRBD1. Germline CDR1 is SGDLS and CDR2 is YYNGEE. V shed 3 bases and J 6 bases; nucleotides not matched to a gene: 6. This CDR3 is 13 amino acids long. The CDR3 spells CASSGQGGFEQYF. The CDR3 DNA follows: TGTGCCAGCAGCGGACAGGGTGGATTCGAGCAGTACTTC.

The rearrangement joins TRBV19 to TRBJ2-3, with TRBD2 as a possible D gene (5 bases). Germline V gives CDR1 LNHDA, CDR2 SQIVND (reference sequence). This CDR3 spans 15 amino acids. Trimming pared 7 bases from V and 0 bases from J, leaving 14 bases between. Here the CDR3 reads CASTSGWTSTDTQYF. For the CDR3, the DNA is TGTGCCAGTACCTCCGGCTGGACTAGCACAGATACGCAGTATTTT.

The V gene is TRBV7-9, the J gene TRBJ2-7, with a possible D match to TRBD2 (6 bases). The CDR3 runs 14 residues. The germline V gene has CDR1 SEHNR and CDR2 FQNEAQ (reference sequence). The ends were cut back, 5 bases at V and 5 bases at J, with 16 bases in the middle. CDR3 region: CASSLAGSGHEQYF. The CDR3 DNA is TGTGCCAGCAGCCTGGCGGGGTCGGGACACGAGCAGTACTTC.

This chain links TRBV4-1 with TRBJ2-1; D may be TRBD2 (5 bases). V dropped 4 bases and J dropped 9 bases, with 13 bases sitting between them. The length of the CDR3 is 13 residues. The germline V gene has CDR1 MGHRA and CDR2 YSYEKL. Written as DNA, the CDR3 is TGCGCCAGCAGCCGCCAGAAAGGGAGTGAGCAGTTCTTC. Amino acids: CASSRQKGSEQFF.

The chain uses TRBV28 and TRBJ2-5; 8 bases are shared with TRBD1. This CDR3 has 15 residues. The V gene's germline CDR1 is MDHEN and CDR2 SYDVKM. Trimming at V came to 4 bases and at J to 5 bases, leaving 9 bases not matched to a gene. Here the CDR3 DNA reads TGTGCCAGCAGTTCCCAGACAGGGGTGCTGGAGACCCAGTACTTC. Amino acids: CASSSQTGVLETQYF. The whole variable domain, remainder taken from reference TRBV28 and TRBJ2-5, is DVKVTQSSRYLVKRTGEKVFLECVQDMDHENMFWYRQDPGLGLRLIYFSYDVKMKEKGDIPEGYSVSREKKERFSLILESASTNQTSMYLCASSSQTGVLETQYFGPGTRLLVL.

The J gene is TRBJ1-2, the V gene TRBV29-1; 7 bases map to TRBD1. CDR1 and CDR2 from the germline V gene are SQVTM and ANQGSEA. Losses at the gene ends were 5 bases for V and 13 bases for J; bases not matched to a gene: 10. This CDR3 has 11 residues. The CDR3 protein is CSVSYRGEGTF. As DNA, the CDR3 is TGCAGCGTTTCCTACAGGGGAGAGGGCACCTTC.